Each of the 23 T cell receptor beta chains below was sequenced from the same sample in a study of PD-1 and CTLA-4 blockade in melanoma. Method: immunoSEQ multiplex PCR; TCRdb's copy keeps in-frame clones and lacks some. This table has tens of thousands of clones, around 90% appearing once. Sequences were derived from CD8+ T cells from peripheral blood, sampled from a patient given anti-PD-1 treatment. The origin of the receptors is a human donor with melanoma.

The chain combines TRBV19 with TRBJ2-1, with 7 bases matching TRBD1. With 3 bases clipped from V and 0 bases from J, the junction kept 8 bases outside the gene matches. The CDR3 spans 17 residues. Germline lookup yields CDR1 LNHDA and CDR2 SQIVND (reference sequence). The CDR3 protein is CASSMNPGTASYNEQFF. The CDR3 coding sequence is TGTGCCAGTAGTATGAACCCCGGGACAGCCTCCTACAATGAGCAGTTCTTC.

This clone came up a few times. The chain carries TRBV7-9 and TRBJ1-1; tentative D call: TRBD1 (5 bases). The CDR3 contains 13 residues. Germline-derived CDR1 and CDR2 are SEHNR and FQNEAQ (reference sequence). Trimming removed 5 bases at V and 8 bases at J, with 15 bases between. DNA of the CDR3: TGTGCCAGCAGCCCCACAGGAAGCTTCGAAGCTTTCTTT. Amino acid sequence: CASSPTGSFEAFF.

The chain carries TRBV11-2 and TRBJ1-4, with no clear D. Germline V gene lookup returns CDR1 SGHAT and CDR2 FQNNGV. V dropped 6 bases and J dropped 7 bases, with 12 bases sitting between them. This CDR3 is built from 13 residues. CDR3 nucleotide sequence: TGTGCCAGCAGGGGTCTGGAGGGTGAAAAACTGTTTTTT. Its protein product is CASRGLEGEKLFF. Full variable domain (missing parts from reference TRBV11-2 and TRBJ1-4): EAGVAQSPRYKIIEKRQSVAFWCNPISGHATLYWYQQILGQGPKLLIQFQNNGVVDDSQLPKDRFSAERLKGVDSTLKIQPAKLEDSAVYLCASRGLEGEKLFFGSGTQLSVL.

In DNA form, the CDR3 reads TGTGCCAGCAGCCAAGATCCCCGGACTGGACTAGCAGCCTACGAGCAGTACTTC. Its translation is CASSQDPRTGLAAYEQYF. The chain links TRBV3-1 (or the pseudogene TRBV3-2) to TRBJ2-7; 8 bases agree with TRBD2. The length of the CDR3 is 18 residues. Trimming took 0 bases from V and 2 from J; bases not matched to a gene: 12. Looked up from germline, CDR1 is LGHDT and CDR2 is YNNKEL (reference sequence).

The CDR3 nucleotides read TGTGCCAGCAGTGAGGATGGGTTTAAAAATGAAAAACTGTTTTTT. This translates into CASSEDGFKNEKLFF. The J gene is TRBJ1-4, the V gene TRBV6-1; D is ambiguous. Germline V CDR1 and CDR2: MNHNS, SASEGT. CDR3 length: 15 residues. V lost 3 bases and J lost 5, with 13 bases in between.

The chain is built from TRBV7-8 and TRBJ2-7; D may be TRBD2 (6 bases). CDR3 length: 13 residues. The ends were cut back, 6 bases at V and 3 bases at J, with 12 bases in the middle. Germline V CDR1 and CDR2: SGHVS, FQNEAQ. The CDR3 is CASRGGEDYEQYF. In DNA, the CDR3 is TGTGCCAGCAGAGGCGGGGAGGACTACGAGCAGTACTTC.

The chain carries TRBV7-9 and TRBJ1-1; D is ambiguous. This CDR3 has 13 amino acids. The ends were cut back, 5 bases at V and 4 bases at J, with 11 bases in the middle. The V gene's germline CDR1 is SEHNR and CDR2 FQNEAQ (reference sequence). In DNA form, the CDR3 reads TGTGCCAGCAGCCCAGGAAGTGGCACTGAAGCTTTCTTT. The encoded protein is CASSPGSGTEAFF.

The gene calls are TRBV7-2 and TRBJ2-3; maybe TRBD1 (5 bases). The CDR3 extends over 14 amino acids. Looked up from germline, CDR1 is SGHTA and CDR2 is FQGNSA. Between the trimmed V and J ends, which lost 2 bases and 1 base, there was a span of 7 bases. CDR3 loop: CASSLRGGTDTQYF. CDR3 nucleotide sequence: TGTGCCAGCAGCTTAAGGGGTGGCACAGATACGCAGTATTTT.

CDR3 region: CASSSGTGAGELFF. The CDR3 coding sequence is TGTGCCAGTAGCTCCGGGACAGGGGCGGGGGAGCTGTTTTTT. The rearrangement joins TRBV19 to TRBJ2-2, with TRBD1 matching 10 bases. V dropped 6 bases and J dropped 8; count of bases not matched to a gene: 6. Germline assignment: CDR1 LNHDA and CDR2 SQIVND (reference sequence). The CDR3 extends over 14 amino acids. Drawing the rest from reference TRBV19 and TRBJ2-2, the complete variable domain is DGGITQSPKYLFRKEGQNVTLSCEQNLNHDAMYWYRQDPGQGLRLIYYSQIVNDFQKGDIAEGYSVSREKKESFPLTVTSAQKNPTAFYLCASSSGTGAGELFFGEGSRLTVL.

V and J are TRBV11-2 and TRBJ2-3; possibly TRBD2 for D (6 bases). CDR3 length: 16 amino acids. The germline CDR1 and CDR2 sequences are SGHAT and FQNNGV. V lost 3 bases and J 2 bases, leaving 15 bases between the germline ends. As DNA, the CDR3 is TGTGCCAGCAGCTTCGTAGGAGCGGGCAACACAGATACGCAGTATTTT. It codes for CASSFVGAGNTDTQYF.

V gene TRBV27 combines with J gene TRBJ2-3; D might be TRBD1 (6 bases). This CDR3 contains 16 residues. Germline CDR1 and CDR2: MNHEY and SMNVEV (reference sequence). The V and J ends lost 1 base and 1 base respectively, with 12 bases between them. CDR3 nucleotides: TGTGCCAGCAGTTTATTGGCGACAGGAGGCACAGATACGCAGTATTTT. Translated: CASSLLATGGTDTQYF.

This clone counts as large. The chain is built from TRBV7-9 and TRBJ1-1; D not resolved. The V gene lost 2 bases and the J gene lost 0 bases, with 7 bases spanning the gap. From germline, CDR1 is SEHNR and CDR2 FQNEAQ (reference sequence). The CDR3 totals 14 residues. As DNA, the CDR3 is TGTGCCAGCAGCTTACCACAATTGAACACTGAAGCTTTCTTT. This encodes CASSLPQLNTEAFF. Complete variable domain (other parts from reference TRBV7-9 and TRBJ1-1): DTGVSQNPRHKITKRGQNVTFRCDPISEHNRLYWYRQTLGQGPEFLTYFQNEAQLEKSRLLSDRFSAERPKGSFSTLEIQRTEQGDSAMYLCASSLPQLNTEAFFGQGTRLTVV.

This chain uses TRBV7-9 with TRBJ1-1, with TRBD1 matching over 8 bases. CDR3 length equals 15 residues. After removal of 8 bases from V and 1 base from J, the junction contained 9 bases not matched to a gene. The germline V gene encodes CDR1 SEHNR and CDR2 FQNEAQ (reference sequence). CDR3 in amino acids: CASGRGTGQNTEAFF. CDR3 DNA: TGTGCCAGCGGCCGGGGGACAGGCCAGAACACTGAAGCTTTCTTT. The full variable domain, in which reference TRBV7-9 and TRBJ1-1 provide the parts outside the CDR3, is DTGVSQNPRHKITKRGQNVTFRCDPISEHNRLYWYRQTLGQGPEFLTYFQNEAQLEKSRLLSDRFSAERPKGSFSTLEIQRTEQGDSAMYLCASGRGTGQNTEAFFGQGTRLTVV.

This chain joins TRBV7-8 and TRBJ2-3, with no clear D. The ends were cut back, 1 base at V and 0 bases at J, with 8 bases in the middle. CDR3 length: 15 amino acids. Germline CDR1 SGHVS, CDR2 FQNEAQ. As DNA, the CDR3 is TGTGCCAGCAGCTTAGGGGTAGAGAGCACAGATACGCAGTATTTT. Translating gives CASSLGVESTDTQYF.

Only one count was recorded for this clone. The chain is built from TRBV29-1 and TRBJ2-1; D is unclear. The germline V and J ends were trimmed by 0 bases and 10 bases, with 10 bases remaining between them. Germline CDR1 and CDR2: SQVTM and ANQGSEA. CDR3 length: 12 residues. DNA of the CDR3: TGCAGCGTTGAAGATCAGTCTAGGGAGCAGTTCTTC. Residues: CSVEDQSREQFF.

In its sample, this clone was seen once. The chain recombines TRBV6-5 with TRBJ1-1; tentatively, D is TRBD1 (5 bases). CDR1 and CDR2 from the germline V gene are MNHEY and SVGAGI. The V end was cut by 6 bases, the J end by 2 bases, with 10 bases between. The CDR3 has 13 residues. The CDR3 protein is CASSNQGNTEAFF. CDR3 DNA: TGTGCCAGCAGCAACCAGGGAAACACTGAAGCTTTCTTT.

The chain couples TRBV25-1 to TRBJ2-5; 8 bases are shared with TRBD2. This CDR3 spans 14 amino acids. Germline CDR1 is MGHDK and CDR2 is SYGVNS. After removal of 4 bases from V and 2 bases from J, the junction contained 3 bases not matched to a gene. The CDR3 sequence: CASSVSGGQETQYF. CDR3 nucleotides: TGTGCCAGCAGTGTGAGCGGGGGTCAAGAGACCCAGTACTTC.

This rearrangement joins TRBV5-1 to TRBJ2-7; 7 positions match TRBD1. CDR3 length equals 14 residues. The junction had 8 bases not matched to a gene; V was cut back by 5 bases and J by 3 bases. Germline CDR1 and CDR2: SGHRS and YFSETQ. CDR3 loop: CASSVTGTDYEQYF. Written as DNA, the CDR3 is TGCGCCAGCAGTGTTACCGGGACAGACTACGAGCAGTACTTC.

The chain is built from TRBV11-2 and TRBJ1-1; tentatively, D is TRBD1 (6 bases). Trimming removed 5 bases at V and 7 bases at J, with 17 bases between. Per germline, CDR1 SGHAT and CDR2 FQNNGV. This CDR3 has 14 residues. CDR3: CASSVLIEGGEAFF. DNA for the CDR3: TGTGCCAGCAGCGTACTGATAGAGGGGGGTGAAGCTTTCTTT.

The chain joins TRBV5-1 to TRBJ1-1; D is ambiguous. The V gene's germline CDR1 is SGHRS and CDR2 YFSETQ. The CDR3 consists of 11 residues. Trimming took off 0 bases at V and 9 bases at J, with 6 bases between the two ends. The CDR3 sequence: CASSLGGKAFF. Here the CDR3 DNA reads TGCGCCAGCAGCTTGGGTGGAAAAGCTTTCTTT.

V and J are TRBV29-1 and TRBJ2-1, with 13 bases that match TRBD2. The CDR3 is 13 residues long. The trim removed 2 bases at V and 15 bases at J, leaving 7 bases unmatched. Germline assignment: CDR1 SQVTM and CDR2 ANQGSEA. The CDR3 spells CSVETSGRARTFF. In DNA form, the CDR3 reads TGCAGCGTTGAAACTAGCGGGAGGGCCAGGACGTTCTTC.

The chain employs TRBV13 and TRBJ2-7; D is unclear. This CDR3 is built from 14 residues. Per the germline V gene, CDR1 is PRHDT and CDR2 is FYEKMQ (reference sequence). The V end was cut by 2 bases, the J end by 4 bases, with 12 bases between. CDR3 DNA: TGTGCCAGCAGCTTACCGGACCTGGGGTACGAGCAGTACTTC. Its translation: CASSLPDLGYEQYF.

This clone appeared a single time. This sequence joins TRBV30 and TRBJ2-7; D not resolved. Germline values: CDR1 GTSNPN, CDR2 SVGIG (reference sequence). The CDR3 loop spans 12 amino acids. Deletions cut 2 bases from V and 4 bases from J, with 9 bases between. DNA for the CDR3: TGTGCCTGGAGTCTTCAAACTTACGAGCAGTACTTC. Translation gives CAWSLQTYEQYF.